This passage covers 24 T cell receptor beta chains from one sample sequenced in a study of regulatory T cells in long-lasting Graves disease. In building TCR beta libraries, iRepertoire HTBI primers were used together with Arm-PCR of CDR3 regions. TCRdb re-derived calls from the multiplex PCR reads in MiXCR, one entry per CDR3 protein. The sample carries 450,000 or so distinct CDR3 sequences, around 20% recorded once. Described time point: persistent/refractory GD, antithyroid drugs over 5 years with positive TRAb. Construction of the TCR library relied on RNA isolated from PBMCs. The specimen was peripheral blood mononuclear cells (PBMCs), collected when the disease was refractory, from a patient treated with antithyroid drugs. Every receptor here comes from a female donor with Graves disease.

This clonotype was seen repeatedly, ten times or more. The chain links TRBV6-5 to TRBJ2-7; D gene ambiguous. The CDR3 length is 11 residues. V was pared by 2 bases and J by 6 bases, with 5 bases between. Germline CDR1 MNHEY, CDR2 SVGAGI. The CDR3 region is CASSYAFEQYF. The CDR3 bases are TGTGCCAGCAGTTACGCGTTCGAGCAGTACTTC.

The chain has TRBV7-2 and TRBJ2-7; 10 bases fit TRBD2. The J segment lost 7 bases and the V segment lost 5 bases, leaving 14 bases of the junction unmatched. The CDR3 has 16 residues. CDR1 and CDR2 from the germline V gene are SGHTA and FQGNSA. For the CDR3, the DNA is TGTGCCAGCAGCCGTCTTTTGTGGAGCGGGAGGGATGAGCAGTACTTC. Encoded protein: CASSRLLWSGRDEQYF.

This clonotype has only a few counts. J is TRBJ1-1 and V is TRBV20-1; 7 bases line up with TRBD1. V was clipped by 0 bases and J by 7 bases; unmatched bases: 5. The CDR3 is 13 residues long. Germline V CDR1 and CDR2: DFQATT, SNEGSKA (reference sequence). In DNA form, the CDR3 reads TGCAGTGCTAGAGATGGGCAGGGGGTTGAAGCTTTCTTT. Amino acid sequence: CSARDGQGVEAFF.

There are a few counts of this clonotype. This sequence joins TRBV7-9 and TRBJ1-1; tentatively, D is TRBD1 (5 bases). Germline V gene sequence: CDR1 SEHNR, CDR2 FQNEAQ (reference sequence). The ends were cut back, 5 bases at V and 5 bases at J, with 15 bases in the middle. The CDR3 is made up of 14 amino acids. CDR3 nucleotides: TGTGCCAGCAGCCGGCGGGCGGACATGACTGAAGCTTTCTTT. Amino acids: CASSRRADMTEAFF.

The chain links TRBV7-8 to TRBJ2-1, with 8 bases that match TRBD2. CDR1 and CDR2 (germline): SGHVS, FQNEAQ. Trimming cost V 3 bases and J 9 bases; bases outside gene matches: 16. This CDR3 comprises 17 residues. The DNA for the CDR3 is TGTGCCAGCAGCTTCCCTCTTTTAGCGGGGCATCAGGGTGAGCAGTTCTTC. Translated, it gives CASSFPLLAGHQGEQFF.

This clonotype appeared once. The rearrangement links TRBV6-2 or TRBV6-3 to TRBJ1-1; no definite D call. This CDR3 region has 16 residues. CDR1 and CDR2 from the germline V gene are MNHEY and SVGEGT. The V end was cut by 0 bases, the J end by 1 base, with 12 bases between. This CDR3 is CASSYSQRGTNTEAFF. Written as DNA, the CDR3 is TGTGCCAGCAGTTACTCCCAGCGGGGAACGAACACTGAAGCTTTCTTT.

There are many counts of this clonotype. J is TRBJ1-1 and V is TRBV7-8; D not certain. CDR3 length equals 15 residues. Germline-derived CDR1 and CDR2 are SGHVS and FQNEAQ. The ends were cut back, 0 bases at V and 0 bases at J, with 8 bases in the middle. CDR3 region: CASSLAHGLNTEAFF. The CDR3 DNA reads as TGTGCCAGCAGCTTAGCGCACGGTTTGAACACTGAAGCTTTCTTT.

The V call is TRBV27, the J call TRBJ1-2; D gene ambiguous. CDR3 length: 13 amino acids. Looked up from germline, CDR1 is MNHEY and CDR2 is SMNVEV (reference sequence). The V end lost 5 bases, the J end lost 6 bases, and 13 bases lay between the germline ends. The CDR3 sequence is CASSPRSGHGYTF. DNA of the CDR3: TGTGCCAGCAGTCCCCGCTCCGGGCATGGCTACACCTTC.

This clonotype appeared many times. This rearrangement joins TRBV12-3 or TRBV12-4 to TRBJ1-1; the D gene is possibly TRBD1 (5 bases). V lost 5 bases to trimming and J lost 2 bases, with 15 bases between them. The CDR3 covers 15 residues. CDR3 sequence (DNA): TGTGCCAGCAGTACCGCGCAGGGCTCAAACACTGAAGCTTTCTTT. This encodes CASSTAQGSNTEAFF.

This clonotype came up a few times. This sequence joins TRBV6-5 and TRBJ2-6; no definite D call. Trimming left V 2 bases short and J 3 bases short, with 8 bases between. The V gene's germline CDR1 is MNHEY and CDR2 SVGAGI. The CDR3 extends over 15 amino acids. CDR3 amino acids: CASSYGWGGANVLTF. In DNA form, the CDR3 reads TGTGCCAGCAGTTACGGCTGGGGTGGGGCCAACGTCCTGACTTTC.

This clonotype has ten or more counts. This CDR3 is CASSLVDRSYEQYF. CDR3 nucleotides: TGTGCCAGCAGCTTAGTTGACAGATCGTACGAGCAGTACTTC. V gene TRBV7-8 combines with J gene TRBJ2-7; D may be TRBD1 (5 bases). The V end lost 1 base, the J end lost 4 bases, and 11 bases lay between the germline ends. The CDR3 extends over 14 amino acids. Germline-derived CDR1 and CDR2 are SGHVS and FQNEAQ.

A few counts support this clonotype. J is TRBJ2-2 and V is TRBV30; no definite D call. V lost 4 bases to trimming and J lost 13 bases, with 13 bases between them. The germline V gene has CDR1 GTSNPN and CDR2 SVGIG (reference sequence). CDR3 size: 11 residues. CDR3 sequence reads: CAWIGARVLFF. In DNA, the CDR3 is TGTGCCTGGATTGGCGCGCGTGTGCTGTTTTTT.

This clonotype came up many times. The chain links TRBV25-1 to TRBJ1-2; D is unclear. This CDR3 region has 15 residues. The V and J ends lost 1 base and 5 bases respectively, with 14 bases between them. Germline lookup yields CDR1 MGHDK and CDR2 SYGVNS. CDR3 in amino acids: CASSESAERLYGYTF. The CDR3 coding sequence is TGTGCCAGCAGTGAATCGGCAGAAAGACTTTATGGCTACACCTTC.

This clonotype was recorded many times. This rearrangement joins TRBV6-1 to TRBJ2-7; 7 nucleotides match TRBD1. Losses at the gene ends were 5 bases for V and 7 bases for J; bases not matched to a gene: 8. CDR3 length: 13 residues. Looked up from germline, CDR1 is MNHNS and CDR2 is SASEGT. For the CDR3, the DNA is TGTGCCAGCAGTCCGGGACAGTCTCGTGAGCAGTACTTC. It is translated as CASSPGQSREQYF.

The chain recombines TRBV20-1 with TRBJ2-7, with D tentatively TRBD1 (6 bases). V lost 0 bases to trimming and J lost 4 bases, with 13 bases between them. CDR1 is DFQATT and CDR2 is SNEGSKA in the germline V gene (reference sequence). The CDR3 is 14 amino acids. DNA of the CDR3: TGCAGTGCTAGAGATTACAGGGAGTTATACGAGCAGTACTTC. Translation: CSARDYRELYEQYF.

This clonotype was picked up many times. V gene TRBV6-2 or TRBV6-3 combines with J gene TRBJ2-7, with 7 bases fitting TRBD1. This CDR3 is 14 amino acids long. From germline, CDR1 is MNHEY and CDR2 SVGEGT. With 2 bases clipped from V and 0 bases from J, the junction kept 1 base outside the gene matches. The CDR3 spells CASSYDRASYEQYF. CDR3 coding DNA: TGTGCCAGCAGTTACGACAGGGCCTCCTACGAGCAGTACTTC.

V gene TRBV19 combines with J gene TRBJ1-5; the D is unclear. Germline CDR1 reads LNHDA; CDR2 reads SQIVND (reference sequence). The V and J ends lost 3 bases and 6 bases respectively, with 12 bases between them. There are 14 residues in the CDR3. CDR3 sequence: CASSMVAGGQPQHF. In DNA form, the CDR3 reads TGTGCCAGTAGTATGGTGGCAGGAGGTCAGCCCCAGCATTTT.

This clonotype was detected ten times or more. The chain joins TRBV3-1 to TRBJ2-7, with D possibly TRBD2 on 7 matching bases. The CDR3 loop spans 16 amino acids. The V and J ends lost 2 bases and 4 bases respectively, with 18 bases between them. Germline V lookup: CDR1 LGHDT, CDR2 YNNKEL (reference sequence). CDR3 amino acids: CASSQWTGGEDYEQYF. For the CDR3, the DNA is TGTGCCAGCAGCCAATGGACGGGGGGCGAGGATTACGAGCAGTACTTC.

CDR3 DNA: TGTGCCAGTACCGACGACAGGGGACAAGAGACCCAGTACTTC. Residues: CASTDDRGQETQYF. The chain couples TRBV19 to TRBJ2-5; 8 nucleotides agree with TRBD1. CDR3 size: 14 residues. Per the germline V gene, CDR1 is LNHDA and CDR2 is SQIVND (reference sequence). Germline trimming cut 7 bases from V and 2 bases from J; bases unmatched to any gene: 6.

This clonotype was observed once. The V call is TRBV6-1, the J call TRBJ1-2; possibly TRBD1 for D (6 bases). The length of the CDR3 is 14 residues. Germline V lookup: CDR1 MNHNS, CDR2 SASEGT. Trimming took 7 bases from V and 4 from J, leaving 16 bases between them. CDR3 residues: CASTPGTPSYGYTF. In DNA form, the CDR3 reads TGTGCCAGCACCCCTGGGACACCGTCCTATGGCTACACCTTC.

This chain joins TRBV9 and TRBJ1-1; D is unresolved. The CDR3 consists of 14 residues. Trimming took 0 bases from V and 0 from J, leaving 6 bases between them. The germline CDR1 and CDR2 sequences are SGDLS and YYNGEE. The CDR3 nucleotides are TGTGCCAGCAGCGTAGGCAGCATGAACACTGAAGCTTTCTTT. It is translated as CASSVGSMNTEAFF.

This clonotype was observed many times. The chain uses TRBV6-1 and TRBJ2-7; D unclear. CDR3 length: 11 residues. The germline CDR1 and CDR2 sequences are MNHNS and SASEGT. V lost 6 bases, J lost 6 bases, and 9 bases lay in between. CDR3 in DNA: TGTGCCAGCAGAACCCCTATCGAGCAGTACTTC. Translation: CASRTPIEQYF.

As DNA, the CDR3 is TGCAGCGTTGAAGGCGGAGGGGCGGGAGGGTACAATGAGCAGTTCTTC. Translating gives CSVEGGGAGGYNEQFF. The chain joins TRBV29-1 to TRBJ2-1, with 9 positions matching TRBD2. Losses at the gene ends were 1 base for V and 4 bases for J; bases not matched to a gene: 8. The CDR3 has 16 amino acids. Germline V lookup: CDR1 SQVTM, CDR2 ANQGSEA.

This clonotype has a handful of counts. The chain combines TRBV5-4 with TRBJ2-7; 9 bases align to TRBD1. With 4 bases clipped from V and 3 bases from J, the junction kept 5 bases outside the gene matches. Germline CDR1 and CDR2: SGHNT and YYREEE (reference sequence). The CDR3 loop spans 14 amino acids. The CDR3 protein is CASSRTGARYEQYF. The CDR3 DNA reads TGTGCCAGCAGCAGGACAGGGGCACGCTACGAGCAGTACTTC.